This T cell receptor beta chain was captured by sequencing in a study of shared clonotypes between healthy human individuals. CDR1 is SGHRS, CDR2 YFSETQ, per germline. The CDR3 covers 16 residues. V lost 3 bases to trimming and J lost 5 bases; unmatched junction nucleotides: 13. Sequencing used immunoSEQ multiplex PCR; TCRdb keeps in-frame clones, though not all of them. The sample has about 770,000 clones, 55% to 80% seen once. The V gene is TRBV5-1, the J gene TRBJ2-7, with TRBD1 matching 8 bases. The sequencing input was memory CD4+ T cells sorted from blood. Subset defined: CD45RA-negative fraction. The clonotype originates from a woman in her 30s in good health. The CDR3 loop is CASSWRGQGARHEQYF. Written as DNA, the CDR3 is TGCGCCAGCAGCTGGAGGGGGCAGGGGGCTCGCCACGAGCAGTACTTC.